Presented here are 9 T cell receptor beta chains from one specimen sequenced in a study of shared T cell receptors in the human thymus. Profiling relied on immunoSEQ multiplex PCR, and the TCRdb table lists in-frame clones only, not all of them. The data hold approximately 400,000 clones, with 95% observed a single time. What was sequenced was thymocytes. The receptor set was obtained from a human donor.

This clone was observed once. The CDR3: CASSLRTGTNNYEQYF. CDR3 in DNA: TGTGCCAGCAGCCTTCGGACCGGGACGAACAACTACGAGCAGTACTTC. The chain joins TRBV4-2 to TRBJ2-7; either TRBD1 or TRBD2 may supply D (5 bases each). Trimming stripped 4 bases from V and 3 bases from J, with 19 bases between. Per germline, CDR1 LGHNA and CDR2 YNFKEQ. CDR3 size: 16 residues.

The chain is built from TRBV5-1 and TRBJ2-5; 7 positions match TRBD2. The trim removed 2 bases at V and 5 bases at J, leaving 9 bases unmatched. The CDR3 has 15 residues. Germline values: CDR1 SGHRS, CDR2 YFSETQ. For the CDR3, the DNA is TGCGCCAGCAGCTTATCTAGCGGAGAGGATGAGACCCAGTACTTC. It translates to CASSLSSGEDETQYF.

CDR3 sequence (DNA): TGTGCCAGCAGCCGGCGAGCGGGAGCCTACGAGCAGTACTTC. It specifies CASSRRAGAYEQYF. The genes are TRBV5-6 and TRBJ2-5, with 8 bases lining up with TRBD2. The J call may be mistaken, given a closer DNA end match to TRBJ2-7. The CDR3 is 14 amino acids. CDR1 is SGHDT, CDR2 YYEEEE, per germline.

The chain couples TRBV14 to TRBJ1-2, with TRBD1 matching 10 bases. This CDR3 contains 16 residues. The germline gives CDR1 SGHDN, CDR2 FVKESK. J gave up 8 bases and V 1 base, and 10 bases lay outside the gene matches. The CDR3 nucleotides are TGTGCCAGCAGCCAAGTAAACGGGACAGGGGAGACGGGCTACACCTTC. Protein sequence: CASSQVNGTGETGYTF.

The rearrangement uses TRBV29-1 and TRBJ2-1; no reliable D call. CDR3 length equals 12 residues. V lost 0 bases to trimming and J lost 9 bases, with 9 bases between them. CDR1 and CDR2 from the germline V gene are SQVTM and ANQGSEA. CDR3 nucleotides: TGCAGCGTTGAAGAGGGATTCGGTGAGCAGTTCTTC. Protein: CSVEEGFGEQFF.

This chain links TRBV7-8 with TRBJ2-7; TRBD2 agrees at 8 bases. Germline CDR1 is SGHVS and CDR2 is FQNEAQ. The CDR3 consists of 15 residues. V lost 3 bases and J lost 5; bases outside the gene matches: 9. The CDR3 is CASSFRISGNNEQYF. Written as DNA, the CDR3 is TGTGCCAGCAGCTTCCGAATTAGCGGGAACAACGAGCAGTACTTC. The variable domain in full, with the rest retrieved from reference TRBV7-8 and TRBJ2-7, is GAGVSQSPRYKVAKRGQDVALRCDPISGHVSLFWYQQALGQGPEFLTYFQNEAQLDKSGLPSDRFFAERPEGSVSTLKIQRTQQEDSAVYLCASSFRISGNNEQYFGPGTRLTVT.

CDR3 nucleotide sequence: TGTGCCAGCAGGACACTAGCGTCTTCCTACGAGCAGTACTTC. This gives the protein CASRTLASSYEQYF. The V and J genes are TRBV6-5 and TRBJ2-7; 7 positions agree with TRBD2. Germline V lookup: CDR1 MNHEY, CDR2 SVGAGI. The CDR3 spans 14 residues. V was clipped by 6 bases and J by 1 base; unmatched bases: 6.

The chain uses TRBV27 and TRBJ2-3; D is unresolved. V shed 7 bases and J shed 4 bases, with 3 bases lying between them. Germline CDR1 MNHEY, CDR2 SMNVEV (reference sequence). This CDR3 is 10 amino acids long. The CDR3 sequence is CASKPDTQYF. The CDR3, as DNA: TGTGCCAGCAAACCAGATACGCAGTATTTT.

This chain links TRBV28 with TRBJ2-7, with D tentatively TRBD2 (7 bases). Trimming removed 7 bases from V and 6 bases from J, with 19 bases in between. This CDR3 is built from 14 residues. Germline V gives CDR1 MDHEN, CDR2 SYDVKM. The CDR3 is CASMGGTTRFEQYF. The CDR3 coding sequence is TGTGCCAGCATGGGGGGGACAACGAGATTCGAGCAGTACTTC.